Below are 19 T cell receptor beta chains sequenced from a single sample in a study of cytomegalovirus exposure and HLA in healthy donors listed by TCRdb under 2017. Library preparation was by the immunoSEQ multiplex PCR assay. A mixture of 60 forward primers for TCR Vbeta segments and 13 reverse primers for TCR Jbeta segments was used in the multiplex PCR. The table was pulled from immuneACCESS by TCRdb, which kept in-frame rearrangements only. Such tables lose some clones; where checked, under half of the loss comes from unresolved V genes, and the rest has no known cause. This sample comprises about 170,000 clones, roughly 80% of them detected only once. The ten largest clones capture 2.4% of the sample. The sequenced sample consisted of PBMCs. The receptor set was obtained from a male donor in good health and CMV-seronegative.

The rearrangement links TRBV27 to TRBJ2-1; D remains unclear. The CDR3 is 13 amino acids. V lost 1 base, J lost 5 bases, and 6 bases lay in between. Germline-derived CDR1 and CDR2 are MNHEY and SMNVEV (reference sequence). The CDR3 coding sequence is TGTGCCAGCAGTTTATGGCAGGACAATGAGCAGTTCTTC. It specifies CASSLWQDNEQFF.

The J gene is TRBJ1-2, the V gene TRBV5-1; D gene ambiguous. V lost 7 bases to trimming and J lost 4 bases, with 11 bases between them. Germline values: CDR1 SGHRS, CDR2 YFSETQ. The CDR3 length is 12 residues. As DNA, the CDR3 is TGCGCCAGCGCAGATGGTTCCTATGGCTACACCTTC. Amino acids: CASADGSYGYTF.

The chain links TRBV6-1 to TRBJ2-3; TRBD1 aligns across 9 bases. Germline assignment: CDR1 MNHNS and CDR2 SASEGT. The CDR3 sequence is 14 residues long. Trimming cost V 5 bases and J 3 bases; bases outside gene matches: 3. The CDR3 reads CASSRDRVTDTQYF. In nucleotides, the CDR3 is TGTGCCAGCAGTCGGGACAGGGTAACAGATACGCAGTATTTT.

V is TRBV11-2 and J is TRBJ2-5, with D possibly matching TRBD1 (5 bases). This CDR3 spans 15 amino acids. Germline CDR1 SGHAT, CDR2 FQNNGV. Trimming left V 5 bases short and J 1 base short, with 14 bases between. This chain's CDR3 is CASSPQRGAQETQYF. The CDR3 region has the DNA TGTGCCAGCAGCCCCCAAAGGGGCGCCCAAGAGACCCAGTACTTC. Full variable domain (outside the CDR3, taken from reference TRBV11-2 and TRBJ2-5): EAGVAQSPRYKIIEKRQSVAFWCNPISGHATLYWYQQILGQGPKLLIQFQNNGVVDDSQLPKDRFSAERLKGVDSTLKIQPAKLEDSAVYLCASSPQRGAQETQYFGPGTRLLVL.

The gene calls are TRBV7-3 and TRBJ1-2, with a possible D match to TRBD1 (6 bases). CDR1 and CDR2 (germline): SGHTA, FQGTGA. Trimming removed 1 base from V and 3 bases from J, with 12 bases in between. The CDR3 is made up of 15 amino acids. The CDR3 is CASSLRGRGDYGYTF. The CDR3 nucleotides are TGTGCCAGCAGCTTAAGGGGGCGAGGGGACTATGGCTACACCTTC.

The chain links TRBV5-4 to TRBJ2-5; a weak D match, TRBD2 (6 bases). With 6 bases removed from V and 3 bases from J, the gap between germline ends came to 12 bases. CDR1 is SGHNT and CDR2 is YYREEE in the germline V gene (reference sequence). The CDR3 length is 13 residues. The CDR3 protein is CASNPGVEETQYF. DNA of the CDR3: TGTGCCAGCAACCCGGGAGTGGAAGAGACCCAGTACTTC.

The chain is built from TRBV27 and TRBJ2-2; the match to TRBD1 covers 7 bases. Germline V gene lookup returns CDR1 MNHEY and CDR2 SMNVEV (reference sequence). The CDR3 covers 15 residues. V dropped 6 bases and J dropped 2; count of bases not matched to a gene: 6. CDR3 sequence reads: CASRSGTANTGELFF. CDR3 sequence (DNA): TGTGCCAGCAGATCCGGGACAGCAAACACCGGGGAGCTGTTTTTT.

The genes are TRBV19 and TRBJ2-6; D gene uncertain. This CDR3 has 14 amino acids. V lost 3 bases, J lost 1 base, and 4 bases lay in between. Germline assignment: CDR1 LNHDA and CDR2 SQIVND (reference sequence). CDR3 in amino acids: CASSIRSGANVLTF. The CDR3 bases are TGTGCCAGTAGTATTCGGTCTGGGGCCAACGTCCTGACTTTC.

The chain joins TRBV4-1 to TRBJ1-1; D is uncertain. Germline CDR1 is MGHRA and CDR2 is YSYEKL. This CDR3 comprises 18 residues. V lost 1 base to trimming and J lost 0 bases, with 18 bases between them. CDR3 DNA: TGCGCCAGCAGCCAAGTCACTAGGACGGTAAATATGAACACTGAAGCTTTCTTT. This sequence encodes CASSQVTRTVNMNTEAFF.

CDR3 DNA: TGTGCCAGCAGTTTATTGGGGACAGGGACATCCTACGAGCAGTACTTC. Translation gives CASSLLGTGTSYEQYF. The rearrangement links TRBV27 to TRBJ2-7, with 9 nucleotides matching TRBD1. The CDR3 has 16 amino acids. The germline gives CDR1 MNHEY, CDR2 SMNVEV (reference sequence). V trimming: 1 base; J trimming: 1 base; junction bases outside the gene matches: 5.

This clone was detected once. V gene TRBV19 combines with J gene TRBJ2-2; 10 bases map to TRBD1. Germline values: CDR1 LNHDA, CDR2 SQIVND (reference sequence). CDR3 length equals 15 residues. The V segment lost 5 bases and the J segment 1 base; nucleotides outside the gene matches: 1. CDR3 sequence (DNA): TGTGCCAGTAGTGGGACAGGGGTGAACACCGGGGAGCTGTTTTTT. Its protein is CASSGTGVNTGELFF.

This chain links TRBV11-3 with TRBJ2-2; D might be TRBD2 (5 bases). CDR1 and CDR2 (germline): SGHNT, YENEEA. V lost 5 bases and J lost 6, with 10 bases in between. The CDR3 covers 13 residues. This chain's CDR3 is CASSPGGPGELFF. In DNA, the CDR3 is TGTGCCAGCAGCCCCGGCGGGCCCGGGGAGCTGTTTTTT. Full variable domain (rest looked up from reference TRBV11-3 and TRBJ2-2): EAGVVQSPRYKIIEKKQPVAFWCNPISGHNTLYWYLQNLGQGPELLIRYENEEAVDDSQLPKDRFSAERLKGVDSTLKIQPAELGDSAVYLCASSPGGPGELFFGEGSRLTVL.

This chain links TRBV18 with TRBJ2-2, with D maybe TRBD1 (5 bases). Trimming pared 2 bases from V and 2 bases from J, leaving 9 bases between. The CDR3 consists of 15 residues. Germline V gene data show CDR1 as KGHSH and CDR2 as LQKENI. The CDR3: CASSPSRANTGELFF. CDR3 sequence (DNA): TGTGCCAGCTCACCATCCAGGGCCAACACCGGGGAGCTGTTTTTT.

The gene calls are TRBV7-2 and TRBJ2-7, with 9 bases aligning to TRBD2. CDR1 SGHTA and CDR2 FQGNSA come from the germline V gene. The CDR3 runs to 15 residues. The V and J ends lost 0 bases and 7 bases, in that order; junction bases with no gene match: 7. This chain's CDR3 is CASSLAAGGEGEQYF. CDR3 nucleotide sequence: TGTGCCAGCAGCTTAGCGGCGGGAGGGGAAGGGGAGCAGTACTTC.

The chain is built from TRBV27 and TRBJ2-5, with a possible D match to TRBD2 (6 bases). Germline lookup yields CDR1 MNHEY and CDR2 SMNVEV (reference sequence). The V gene lost 10 bases and the J gene lost 5 bases, with 17 bases spanning the gap. The CDR3 runs 13 residues. CDR3 amino acids: CATGLSDGETQYF. CDR3 coding DNA: TGTGCCACGGGACTTAGCGACGGGGAGACCCAGTACTTC.

V usage is TRBV10-2 and J usage is TRBJ1-2, with no clear D. The CDR3 runs 13 residues. V was pared by 2 bases and J by 3 bases, with 7 bases between. Germline values: CDR1 WSHSY, CDR2 SAAADI. CDR3 DNA: TGCGCCAGCAGTGAGAGCAAGCACTATGGCTACACCTTC. Protein product: CASSESKHYGYTF.

The chain carries TRBV9 and TRBJ2-1, with 9 bases identical to TRBD2. Trimming cost V 6 bases and J 6 bases; bases outside gene matches: 13. The CDR3 totals 16 residues. Germline CDR1 and CDR2: SGDLS and YYNGEE. The CDR3 DNA reads as TGTGCCAGCAACAATCCGGGACTAGCCTTCCCCAATGAGCAGTTCTTC. This translates into CASNNPGLAFPNEQFF.

This chain uses TRBV25-1 with TRBJ1-6, with D maybe TRBD1 (5 bases). This CDR3 has 16 residues. Trimming stripped 7 bases from V and 1 base from J, with 14 bases between. Germline CDR1 and CDR2: MGHDK and SYGVNS. As DNA, the CDR3 is TGTGCCAGCAAAGGCGGGGGAGGGTCCTATAATTCACCCCTCCACTTT. Translation gives CASKGGGGSYNSPLHF.

The chain combines TRBV9 with TRBJ2-6, with a possible D match to TRBD1 (6 bases). Looked up from germline, CDR1 is SGDLS and CDR2 is YYNGEE. V was pared by 4 bases and J by 0 bases, with 14 bases between. This CDR3 has 17 residues. This CDR3 is CASSQTGDNSGANVLTF. The CDR3 region has the DNA TGTGCCAGCAGCCAGACCGGGGACAACTCTGGGGCCAACGTCCTGACTTTC.